Following are 9 T cell receptor beta chains from one sample sequenced in a study of shared clonotypes between healthy human individuals. Sequenced by immunoSEQ multiplex PCR; TCRdb stores in-frame clones only, minus some. The data hold a few million clones, with 90% to 95% observed a single time. The sequencing sample was made of naive CD4+ T cells from PBMCs. The subset is: CD45RA+ positively selected. Receptors were obtained from a man between 18 and 35 years old in good health. Some clones in this sample may be carry-over from other donors' samples.

The chain uses TRBV6-6 and TRBJ2-5, with D possibly TRBD2 on 6 matching bases. The CDR3 is 12 residues long. Deletions cut 11 bases from V and 1 base from J, with 11 bases between. Germline loops: CDR1 MNHNY, CDR2 SVGAGI (reference sequence). The CDR3 DNA reads TGTGCCTCTCGGGGGAGCCAAGAGACCCAGTACTTC. Translated: CASRGSQETQYF.

The chain joins TRBV29-1 to TRBJ2-5; 7 positions agree with TRBD1. Germline CDR1 reads SQVTM; CDR2 reads ANQGSEA. This CDR3 is 14 amino acids long. The V gene end was trimmed by 7 bases and the J gene end by 2 bases; junction bases not matched to a gene: 10. CDR3 DNA sequence: TGCAGCGCTGGGACAGCCGTTCAACAAGAGACCCAGTACTTC. The encoded protein is CSAGTAVQQETQYF.

J is TRBJ2-5 and V is TRBV29-1; D may be TRBD1 (6 bases). V lost 1 base and J 5 bases, leaving 14 bases between the germline ends. Germline V gene data show CDR1 as SQVTM and CDR2 as ANQGSEA. The CDR3 runs to 14 residues. CDR3 residues: CSVEAGHREETQYF. In DNA, the CDR3 is TGCAGCGTTGAAGCGGGACACCGAGAGGAGACCCAGTACTTC. The entire variable domain, with the rest obtained from reference TRBV29-1 and TRBJ2-5, is as follows: SAVISQKPSRDICQRGTSLTIQCQVDSQVTMMFWYRQQPGQSLTLIATANQGSEATYESGFVIDKFPISRPNLTFSTLTVSNMSPEDSSIYLCSVEAGHREETQYFGPGTRLLVL.

On this clone: The sample has other DNA sequences that encode this CDR3 too. The rearrangement uses TRBV11-2 and TRBJ2-2; D remains ambiguous. Germline CDR1 reads SGHAT; CDR2 reads FQNNGV. This CDR3 region has 12 residues. V was pared by 1 base and J by 6 bases, with 3 bases between. CDR3 bases: TGTGCCAGCAGCTTAGTTCCCGGGGAGCTGTTTTTT. Its protein product is CASSLVPGELFF. The full variable domain, with the rest looked up from reference TRBV11-2 and TRBJ2-2, is EAGVAQSPRYKIIEKRQSVAFWCNPISGHATLYWYQQILGQGPKLLIQFQNNGVVDDSQLPKDRFSAERLKGVDSTLKIQPAKLEDSAVYLCASSLVPGELFFGEGSRLTVL.

The V and J genes are TRBV28 and TRBJ1-1, with 8 nucleotides matching TRBD1. Germline V lookup: CDR1 MDHEN, CDR2 SYDVKM. V shed 1 base, J shed 5 bases, and the junction held 6 bases outside the gene matches. CDR3 length: 15 amino acids. The DNA of the CDR3 is TGTGCCAGCAGTTTATCCACAGGGGGAAAGACTGAAGCTTTCTTT. The encoded protein is CASSLSTGGKTEAFF.

This clone was picked up a small number of times. The chain couples TRBV7-3 to TRBJ2-2; maybe TRBD1 (5 bases). CDR3 length equals 13 residues. Germline lookup yields CDR1 SGHTA and CDR2 FQGTGA. V lost 5 bases and J 4 bases, leaving 8 bases between the germline ends. The CDR3 reads CASSRDSTGELFF. CDR3 nucleotide sequence: TGTGCCAGCAGCCGAGACAGCACCGGGGAGCTGTTTTTT. Full variable domain (rest looked up from reference TRBV7-3 and TRBJ2-2): GAGVSQTPSNKVTEKGKYVELRCDPISGHTALYWYRQSLGQGPEFLIYFQGTGAADDSGLPNDRFFAVRPEGSVSTLKIQRTERGDSAVYLCASSRDSTGELFFGEGSRLTVL.

This clone has just a few counts. The sample has other DNA sequences that encode this CDR3 too. The chain carries TRBV7-9 and TRBJ1-1; D gene uncertain. Germline V lookup: CDR1 SEHNR, CDR2 FQNEAQ (reference sequence). Trimming cost V 5 bases and J 5 bases, with 6 bases left between them. The CDR3 runs to 11 residues. Here the CDR3 reads CASSRDTEAFF. The CDR3 coding sequence is TGTGCCAGCAGCCGTGATACTGAAGCTTTCTTT. The full variable domain, in which reference TRBV7-9 and TRBJ1-1 provide the parts outside the CDR3, is DTGVSQNPRHKITKRGQNVTFRCDPISEHNRLYWYRQTLGQGPEFLTYFQNEAQLEKSRLLSDRFSAERPKGSFSTLEIQRTEQGDSAMYLCASSRDTEAFFGQGTRLTVV.

This sequence joins TRBV7-2 and TRBJ2-5, with D uncertain. This CDR3 spans 13 amino acids. Per germline, CDR1 SGHTA and CDR2 FQGNSA. Trimming removed 2 bases from V and 7 bases from J, with 11 bases in between. The CDR3 DNA reads TGTGCCAGCAGCTTATCAGCCCCGGGGACCCAGTACTTC. The encoded protein is CASSLSAPGTQYF.

The chain joins TRBV28 to TRBJ2-4; 8 positions agree with TRBD2. Germline V gene lookup returns CDR1 MDHEN and CDR2 SYDVKM. CDR3 length: 16 amino acids. V shed 8 bases, J shed 0 bases, and the junction held 9 bases outside the gene matches. The CDR3 region has the DNA TGTGCCAGCTCGAAAGGCGGGGGGCTAGCCAAAAACATTCAGTACTTC. Translation gives CASSKGGGLAKNIQYF.